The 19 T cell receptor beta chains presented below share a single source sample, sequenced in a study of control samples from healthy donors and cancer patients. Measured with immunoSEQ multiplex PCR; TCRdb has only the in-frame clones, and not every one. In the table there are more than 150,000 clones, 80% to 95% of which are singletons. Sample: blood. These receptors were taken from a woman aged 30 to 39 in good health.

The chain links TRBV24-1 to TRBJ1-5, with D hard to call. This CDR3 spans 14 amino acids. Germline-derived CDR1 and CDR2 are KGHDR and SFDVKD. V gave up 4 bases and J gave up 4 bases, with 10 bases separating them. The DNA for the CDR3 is TGTGCCACCAGTGACTCGACTCAGAATCAGCCCCAGCATTTT. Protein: CATSDSTQNQPQHF.

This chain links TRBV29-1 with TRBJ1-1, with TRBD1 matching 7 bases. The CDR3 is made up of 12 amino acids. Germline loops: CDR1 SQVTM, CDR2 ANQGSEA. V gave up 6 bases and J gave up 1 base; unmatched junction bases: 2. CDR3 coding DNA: TGCAGCGTCAGGACAGGGAACACTGAAGCTTTCTTT. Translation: CSVRTGNTEAFF.

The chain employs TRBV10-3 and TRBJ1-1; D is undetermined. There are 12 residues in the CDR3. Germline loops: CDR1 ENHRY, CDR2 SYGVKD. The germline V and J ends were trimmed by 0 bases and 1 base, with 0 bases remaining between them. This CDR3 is CAISESNTEAFF. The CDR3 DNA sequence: TGTGCCATCAGTGAGTCGAACACTGAAGCTTTCTTT.

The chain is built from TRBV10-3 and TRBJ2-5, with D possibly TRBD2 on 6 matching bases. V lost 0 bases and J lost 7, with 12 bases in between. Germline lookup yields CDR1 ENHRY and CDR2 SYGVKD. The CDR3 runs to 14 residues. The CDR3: CAISESPPEGTQYF. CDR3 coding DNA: TGTGCCATCAGTGAGTCTCCACCGGAGGGGACCCAGTACTTC.

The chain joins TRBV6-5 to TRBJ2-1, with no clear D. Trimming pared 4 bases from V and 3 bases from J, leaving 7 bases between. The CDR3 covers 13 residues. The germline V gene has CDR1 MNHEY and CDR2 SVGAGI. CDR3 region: CASSSGSYNEQFF. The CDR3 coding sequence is TGTGCCAGCAGTTCCGGCAGCTACAATGAGCAGTTCTTC.

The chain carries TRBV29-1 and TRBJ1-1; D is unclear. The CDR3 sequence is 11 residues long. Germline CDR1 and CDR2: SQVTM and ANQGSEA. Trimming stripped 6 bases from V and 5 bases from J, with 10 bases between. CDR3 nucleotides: TGCAGCGTGATCATTCTTACTGAAGCTTTCTTT. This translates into CSVIILTEAFF.

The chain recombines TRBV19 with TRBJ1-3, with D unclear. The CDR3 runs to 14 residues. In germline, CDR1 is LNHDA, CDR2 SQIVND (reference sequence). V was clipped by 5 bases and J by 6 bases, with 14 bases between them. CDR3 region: CASSLSSGKNTIYF. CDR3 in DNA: TGTGCCAGTAGTCTCTCCTCGGGGAAAAACACCATATATTTT. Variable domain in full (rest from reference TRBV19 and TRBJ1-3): DGGITQSPKYLFRKEGQNVTLSCEQNLNHDAMYWYRQDPGQGLRLIYYSQIVNDFQKGDIAEGYSVSREKKESFPLTVTSAQKNPTAFYLCASSLSSGKNTIYFGEGSWLTVV.

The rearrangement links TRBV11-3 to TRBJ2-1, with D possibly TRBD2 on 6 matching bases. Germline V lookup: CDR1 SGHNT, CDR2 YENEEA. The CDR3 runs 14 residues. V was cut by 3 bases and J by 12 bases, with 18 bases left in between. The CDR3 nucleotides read TGTGCCAGCAGCTTTGGGAGCGGGTCGAGTTTGCAGTTCTTC. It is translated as CASSFGSGSSLQFF.

CDR3 DNA sequence: TGCGCCAGCAGCTCCGGGACTCCCGCTGAGGAGCAGTACTTC. It yields the protein CASSSGTPAEEQYF. This rearrangement joins TRBV5-1 to TRBJ2-7, with D tentatively TRBD2 (6 bases). The CDR3 loop spans 14 amino acids. V dropped 3 bases and J dropped 7 bases, with 17 bases sitting between them. Germline V gene lookup returns CDR1 SGHRS and CDR2 YFSETQ.

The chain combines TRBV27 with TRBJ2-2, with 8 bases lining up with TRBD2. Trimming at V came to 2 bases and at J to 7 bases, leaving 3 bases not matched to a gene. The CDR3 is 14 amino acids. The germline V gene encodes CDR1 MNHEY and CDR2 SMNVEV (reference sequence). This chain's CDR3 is CASSLAGGFGELFF. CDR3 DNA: TGTGCCAGCAGTTTAGCGGGAGGTTTCGGGGAGCTGTTTTTT.

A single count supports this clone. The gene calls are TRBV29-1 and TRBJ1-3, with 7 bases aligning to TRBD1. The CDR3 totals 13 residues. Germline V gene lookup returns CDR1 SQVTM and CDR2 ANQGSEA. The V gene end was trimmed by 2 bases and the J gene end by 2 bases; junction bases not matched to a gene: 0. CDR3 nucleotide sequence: TGCAGCGTTGAACAGGGGGCTGGAAACACCATATATTTT. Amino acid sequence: CSVEQGAGNTIYF.

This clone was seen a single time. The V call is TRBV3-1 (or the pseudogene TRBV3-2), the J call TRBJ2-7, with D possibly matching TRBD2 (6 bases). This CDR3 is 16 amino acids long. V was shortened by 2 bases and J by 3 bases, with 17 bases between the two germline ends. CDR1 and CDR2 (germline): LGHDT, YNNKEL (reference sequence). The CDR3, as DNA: TGTGCCAGCAGCCAATCCCTCCGGACTACTGGCTACGAGCAGTACTTC. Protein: CASSQSLRTTGYEQYF.

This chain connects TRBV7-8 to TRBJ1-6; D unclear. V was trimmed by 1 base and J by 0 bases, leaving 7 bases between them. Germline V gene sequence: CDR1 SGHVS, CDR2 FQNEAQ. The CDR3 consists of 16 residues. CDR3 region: CASSLGTSSYNSPLHF. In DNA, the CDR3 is TGTGCCAGCAGCTTAGGGACGAGCTCCTATAATTCACCCCTCCACTTT.

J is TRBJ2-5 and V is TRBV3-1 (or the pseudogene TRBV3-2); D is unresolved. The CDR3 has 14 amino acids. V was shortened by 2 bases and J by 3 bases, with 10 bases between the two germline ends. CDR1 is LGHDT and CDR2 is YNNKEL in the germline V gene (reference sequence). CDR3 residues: CASSQSRREETQYF. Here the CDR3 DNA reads TGTGCCAGCAGCCAATCACGGAGAGAAGAGACCCAGTACTTC.

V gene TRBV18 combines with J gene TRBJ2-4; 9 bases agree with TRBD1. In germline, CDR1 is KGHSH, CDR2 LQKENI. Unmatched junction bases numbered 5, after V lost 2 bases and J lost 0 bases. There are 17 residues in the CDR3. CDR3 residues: CASSPEGTGLAKNIQYF. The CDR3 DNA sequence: TGTGCCAGCTCACCAGAAGGGACAGGGTTAGCCAAAAACATTCAGTACTTC.

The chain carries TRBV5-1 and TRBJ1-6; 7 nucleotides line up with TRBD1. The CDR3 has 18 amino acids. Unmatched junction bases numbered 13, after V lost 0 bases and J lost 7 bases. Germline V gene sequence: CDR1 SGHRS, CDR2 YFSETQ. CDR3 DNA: TGCGCCAGCAGCTTGGCCTGGGACAGTGCTACGGGGAATTCACCCCTCCACTTT. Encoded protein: CASSLAWDSATGNSPLHF.

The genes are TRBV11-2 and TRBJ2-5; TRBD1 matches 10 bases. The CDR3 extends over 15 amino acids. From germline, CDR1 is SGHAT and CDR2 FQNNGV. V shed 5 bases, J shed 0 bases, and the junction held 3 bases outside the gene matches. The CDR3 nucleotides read TGTGCCAGCAGCCCGGGACAGGGGCACCAAGAGACCCAGTACTTC. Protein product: CASSPGQGHQETQYF. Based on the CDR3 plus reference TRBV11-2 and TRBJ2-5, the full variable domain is EAGVAQSPRYKIIEKRQSVAFWCNPISGHATLYWYQQILGQGPKLLIQFQNNGVVDDSQLPKDRFSAERLKGVDSTLKIQPAKLEDSAVYLCASSPGQGHQETQYFGPGTRLLVL.

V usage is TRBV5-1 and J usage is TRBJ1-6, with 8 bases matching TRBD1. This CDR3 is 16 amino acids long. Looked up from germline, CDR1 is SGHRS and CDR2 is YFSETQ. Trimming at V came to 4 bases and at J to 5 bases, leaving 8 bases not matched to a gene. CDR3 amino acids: CASSVTGTGHNSPLHF. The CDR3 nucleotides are TGCGCCAGCAGCGTAACCGGGACAGGCCATAATTCACCCCTCCACTTT.

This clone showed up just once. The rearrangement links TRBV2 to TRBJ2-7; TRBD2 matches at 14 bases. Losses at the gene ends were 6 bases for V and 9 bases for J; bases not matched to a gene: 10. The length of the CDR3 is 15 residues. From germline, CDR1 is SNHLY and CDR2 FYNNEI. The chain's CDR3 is CASSSGTSGSRGQYF. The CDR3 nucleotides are TGTGCCAGCAGCTCCGGGACTAGCGGGAGCCGGGGGCAGTACTTC.